This TCR beta chain was observed in a study of shared clonotypes between healthy human individuals. Turning to the study itself: The composition of the donors was a couple of women and a few men aged 18 to 49.

Trimming at V came to 7 bases and at J to 5 bases, leaving 7 bases not matched to a gene. Germline values: CDR1 SQVTM, CDR2 ANQGSEA. CDR3 size: 13 residues. Every subset had its genomic DNA shared out evenly among several immunoSEQ plates. Profiled with immunoSEQ multiplex PCR; TCRdb holds only in-frame clones, not every one. The sample has about 610,000 clones, roughly 96% seen once. Cells designated naive CD8 were CD45RO-negative and were positively selected for CCR7, with terminally differentiated effector memory CD45RA+ cells excluded. The chain uses TRBV29-1 and TRBJ2-1, with 8 nucleotides matching TRBD1. Sequencing input: naive CD8+ T cells sorted from blood. The TCR originated in a woman under 40 in good health. The CDR3 protein is CSGTGIFDNEQFF. The DNA of the CDR3 is TGCAGCGGGACAGGGATTTTTGACAATGAGCAGTTCTTC.